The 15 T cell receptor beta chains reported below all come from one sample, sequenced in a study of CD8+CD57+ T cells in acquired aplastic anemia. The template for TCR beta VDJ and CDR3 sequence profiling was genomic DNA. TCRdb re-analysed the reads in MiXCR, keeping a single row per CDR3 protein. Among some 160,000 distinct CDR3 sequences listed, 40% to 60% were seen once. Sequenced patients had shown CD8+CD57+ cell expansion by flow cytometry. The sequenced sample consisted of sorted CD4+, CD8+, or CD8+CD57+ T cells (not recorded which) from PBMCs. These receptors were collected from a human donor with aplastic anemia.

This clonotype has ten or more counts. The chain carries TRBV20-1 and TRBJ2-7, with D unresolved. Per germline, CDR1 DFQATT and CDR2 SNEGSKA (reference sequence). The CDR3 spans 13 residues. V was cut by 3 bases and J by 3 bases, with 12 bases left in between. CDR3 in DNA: TGCAGTGCTAGGGGCGACGAGCACTACGAGCAGTACTTC. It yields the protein CSARGDEHYEQYF.

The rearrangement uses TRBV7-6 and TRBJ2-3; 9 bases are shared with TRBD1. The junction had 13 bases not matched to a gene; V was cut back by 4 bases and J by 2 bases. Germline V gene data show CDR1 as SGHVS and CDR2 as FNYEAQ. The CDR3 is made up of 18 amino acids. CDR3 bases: TGTGCCAGCAGCTCATTGCAAGACAGGGGGGTTGACACAGATACGCAGTATTTT. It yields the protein CASSSLQDRGVDTDTQYF.

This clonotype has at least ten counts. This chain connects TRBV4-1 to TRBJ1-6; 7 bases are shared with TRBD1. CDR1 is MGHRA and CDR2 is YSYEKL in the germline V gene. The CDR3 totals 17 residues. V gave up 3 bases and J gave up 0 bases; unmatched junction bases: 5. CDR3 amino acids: CASSQGQKSSYNSPLHF. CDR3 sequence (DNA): TGCGCCAGCAGCCAGGGACAGAAGAGCTCCTATAATTCACCCCTCCACTTT.

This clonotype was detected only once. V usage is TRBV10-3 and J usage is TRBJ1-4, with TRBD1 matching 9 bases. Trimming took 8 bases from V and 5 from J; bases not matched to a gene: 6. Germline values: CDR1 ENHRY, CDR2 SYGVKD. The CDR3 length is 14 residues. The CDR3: CAIGAGTGNEKLFF. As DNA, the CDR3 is TGTGCCATCGGGGCCGGGACAGGGAATGAAAAACTGTTTTTT.

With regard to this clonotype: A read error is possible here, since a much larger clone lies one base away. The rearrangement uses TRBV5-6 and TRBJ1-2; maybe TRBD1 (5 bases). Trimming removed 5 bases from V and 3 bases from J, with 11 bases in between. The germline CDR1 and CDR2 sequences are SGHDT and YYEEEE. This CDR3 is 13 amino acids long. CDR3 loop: CASSRGLDYGYTF. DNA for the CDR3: TGTGCCAGCAGTCGGGGCTTGGACTATGGCTACACCTTC.

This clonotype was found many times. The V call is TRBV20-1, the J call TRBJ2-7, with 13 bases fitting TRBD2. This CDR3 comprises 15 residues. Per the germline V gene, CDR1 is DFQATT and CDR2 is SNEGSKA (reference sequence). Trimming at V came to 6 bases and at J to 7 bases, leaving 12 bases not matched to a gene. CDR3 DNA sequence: TGCAGTGCGCGTGGACTAGCGGGAGAGTCCGGGGAGCAGTACTTC. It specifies CSARGLAGESGEQYF.

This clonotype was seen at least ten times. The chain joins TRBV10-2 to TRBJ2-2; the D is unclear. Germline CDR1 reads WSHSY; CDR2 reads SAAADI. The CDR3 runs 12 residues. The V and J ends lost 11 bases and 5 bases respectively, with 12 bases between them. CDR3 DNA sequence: TGCGCCTTTGGGATTGGGACCGGGGAGCTGTTTTTT. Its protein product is CAFGIGTGELFF.

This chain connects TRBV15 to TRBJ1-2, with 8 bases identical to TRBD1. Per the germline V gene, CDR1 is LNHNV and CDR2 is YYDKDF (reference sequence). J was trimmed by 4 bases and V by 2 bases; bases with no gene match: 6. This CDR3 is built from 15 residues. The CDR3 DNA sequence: TGTGCCACCAGCAGACCCCGGACAGGGACCTATGGCTACACCTTC. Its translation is CATSRPRTGTYGYTF.

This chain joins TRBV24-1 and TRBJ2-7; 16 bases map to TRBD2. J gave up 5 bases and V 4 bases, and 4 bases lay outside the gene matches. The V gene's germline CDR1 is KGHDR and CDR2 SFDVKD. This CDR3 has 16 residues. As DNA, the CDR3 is TGTGCCACCAGTGACGGGACTAGCGGGAGGGTCCACGAGCAGTACTTC. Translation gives CATSDGTSGRVHEQYF.

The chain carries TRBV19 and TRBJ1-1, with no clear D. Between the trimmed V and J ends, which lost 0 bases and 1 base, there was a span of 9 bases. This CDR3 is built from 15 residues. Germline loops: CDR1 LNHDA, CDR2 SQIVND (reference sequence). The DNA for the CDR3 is TGTGCCAGTAGTATAGATCGGGTTGGGAACACTGAAGCTTTCTTT. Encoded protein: CASSIDRVGNTEAFF.

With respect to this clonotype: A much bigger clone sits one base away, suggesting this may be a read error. As DNA, the CDR3 is TGTGCCAGCAGTGTTCCGACAGCGTCACTTTACGAGCAGTACTTC. The encoded protein is CASSVPTASLYEQYF. The chain is built from TRBV6-1 and TRBJ2-7; tentatively, D is TRBD1 (5 bases). The CDR3 contains 15 residues. The germline V gene encodes CDR1 MNHNS and CDR2 SASEGT. V was trimmed by 4 bases and J by 4 bases, leaving 17 bases between them.

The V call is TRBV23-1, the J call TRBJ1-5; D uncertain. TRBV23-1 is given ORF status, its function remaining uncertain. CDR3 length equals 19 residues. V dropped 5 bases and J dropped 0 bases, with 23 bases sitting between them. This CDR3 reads CASSEGLPVGGYSNQPQHF. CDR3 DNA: TGCGCCAGCAGTGAAGGGCTCCCCGTCGGAGGTTATAGCAATCAGCCCCAGCATTTT.

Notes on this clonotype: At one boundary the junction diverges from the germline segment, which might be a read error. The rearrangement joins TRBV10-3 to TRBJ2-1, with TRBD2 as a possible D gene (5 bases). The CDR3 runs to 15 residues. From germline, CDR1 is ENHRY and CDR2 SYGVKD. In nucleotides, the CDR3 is TGTGCCAGCAGTTTCGTCGGGGTGAATTACAATGAGCAGTTCTTC. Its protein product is CASSFVGVNYNEQFF.

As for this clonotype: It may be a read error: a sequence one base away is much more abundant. The CDR3 region is CASSATGGRTEALF. CDR3 sequence (DNA): TGTGCCAGCAGCGCGACAGGGGGCAGGACTGAAGCTCTCTTT. The J gene is TRBJ1-1, the V gene TRBV6-1; 10 bases fit TRBD1. The CDR3 runs 14 residues. In germline, CDR1 is MNHNS, CDR2 SASEGT.

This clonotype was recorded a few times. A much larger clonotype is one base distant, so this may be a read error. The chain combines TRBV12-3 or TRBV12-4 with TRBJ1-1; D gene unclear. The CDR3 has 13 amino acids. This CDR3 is CASSGEGNTEASF. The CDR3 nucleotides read TGTGCCTCTTCGGGAGAAGGGAACACTGAAGCTTCCTTT.